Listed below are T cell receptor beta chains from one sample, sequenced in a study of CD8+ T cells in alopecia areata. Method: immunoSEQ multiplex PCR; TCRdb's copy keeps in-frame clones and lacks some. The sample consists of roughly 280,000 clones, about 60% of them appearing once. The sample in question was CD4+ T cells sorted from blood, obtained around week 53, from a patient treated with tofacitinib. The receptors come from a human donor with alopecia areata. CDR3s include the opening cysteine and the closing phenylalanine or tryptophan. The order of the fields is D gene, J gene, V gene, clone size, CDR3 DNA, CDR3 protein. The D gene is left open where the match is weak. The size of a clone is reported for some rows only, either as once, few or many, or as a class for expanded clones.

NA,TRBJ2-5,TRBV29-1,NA,TGCGCCAGCGTTGATACAGCACAAGAGACCCAGTACTTC,CASVDTAQETQYF
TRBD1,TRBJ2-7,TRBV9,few,TGTGCCAGCAGCGAGACGGGACAGGGTGACTACGAGCAGTACTTC,CASSETGQGDYEQYF
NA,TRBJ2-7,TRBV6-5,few,TGTGCCAGCAGTTACGGAGGGGGCGAATGGGAGCAGTACTTC,CASSYGGGEWEQYF
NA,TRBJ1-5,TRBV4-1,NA,TGCGCCAGCAGCCAAGACCTTCATCAGCCCCAGCATTTT,CASSQDLHQPQHF
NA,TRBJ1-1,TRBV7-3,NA,TGTGCCAGCAGCTTCGGGGGGCTGGGCACTGAAGCTTTCTTT,CASSFGGLGTEAFF
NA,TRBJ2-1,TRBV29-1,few,TGCAGCGTTGTGCCTAGCGCAGGCGAGCAGTTCTTC,CSVVPSAGEQFF
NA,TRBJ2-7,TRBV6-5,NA,TGTGCCAGCAGTCGTGGGTCACTGACCTACGAGCAGTACTTC,CASSRGSLTYEQYF
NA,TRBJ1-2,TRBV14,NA,TGTGCCAGCAGCCGGAACAGGGTGGAAGGCTACACCTTC,CASSRNRVEGYTF
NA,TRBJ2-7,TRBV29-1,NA,TGCAGCGTTTACGACAGGACCCGCTACGAGCAGTACTTC,CSVYDRTRYEQYF
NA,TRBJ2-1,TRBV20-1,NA,TGCAGTGCTATTGGGAATGAGCAGTTCTTC,CSAIGNEQFF
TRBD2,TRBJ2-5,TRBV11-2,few,TGTGCCAGCAGCCAACTAGCGGGGCGGGAGACCCAGTACTTC,CASSQLAGRETQYF
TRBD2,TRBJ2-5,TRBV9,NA,TGTGCCAGCAGCGTAGGAGGCAGCGGGGGCCTCCAAGAGACCCAGTACTTC,CASSVGGSGGLQETQYF
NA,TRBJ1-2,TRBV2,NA,TGTGCCAGCAATTACGGATCCTATGGCTACACCTTC,CASNYGSYGYTF
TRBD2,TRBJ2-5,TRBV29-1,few,TGCAGCGTTGAATGGGGGGGAGAGACCCAGTACTTC,CSVEWGGETQYF
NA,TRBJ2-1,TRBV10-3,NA,TGTGCCATCAGTGAAGGACGGACTTACAATGAGCAGTTCTTC,CAISEGRTYNEQFF
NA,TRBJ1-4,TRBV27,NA,TGTGCCAGCAGTTTATCGGGGATGATTGAAAAACTGTTTTTT,CASSLSGMIEKLFF
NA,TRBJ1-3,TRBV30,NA,TGTGCCTGGAGTTCAGGGAGCTCTGGAAACACCATATATTTT,CAWSSGSSGNTIYF
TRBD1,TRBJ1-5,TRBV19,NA,TGTGCCAGTAGTTCCGGGACAGGGGGCGGTCAGCCCCAGCATTTT,CASSSGTGGGQPQHF
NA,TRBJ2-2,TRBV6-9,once,TGTGCCAGCAGTTCCCGGGACAATAACACCGGGGAGCTGTTTTTT,CASSSRDNNTGELFF
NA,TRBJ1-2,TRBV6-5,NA,TGTGCCAGCAGTCGCCCGGACAAGGGCTACACCTTC,CASSRPDKGYTF
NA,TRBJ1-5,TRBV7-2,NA,TGTGCCAGCAGCGATGGGTCTGCCTCCGGGCAGCCCCAGCATTTT,CASSDGSASGQPQHF
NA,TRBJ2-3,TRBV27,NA,TGTGCCAGCAGTTTTTCGTCTAGCACAGATACGCAGTATTTT,CASSFSSSTDTQYF
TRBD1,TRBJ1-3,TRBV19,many,TGTGCCAGTGGACAGGGCACGGGAAACACCATATATTTT,CASGQGTGNTIYF
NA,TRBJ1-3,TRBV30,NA,TGTGCCTGGAGTGCGCGACAGCTATCTGGAAACACCATATATTTT,CAWSARQLSGNTIYF
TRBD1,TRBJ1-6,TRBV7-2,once,TGTGCCAGCAGCCAGACAGCCAGGGGGCTGAGTTCACCCCTCCACTTT,CASSQTARGLSSPLHF
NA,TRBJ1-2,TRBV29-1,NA,TGCAGCGTCGGACAGCAGTATGGCTACACCTTC,CSVGQQYGYTF
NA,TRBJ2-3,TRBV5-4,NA,TGTGCCAGCAGCCCCGGACGAGGGGCCACAGATACGCAGTATTTT,CASSPGRGATDTQYF
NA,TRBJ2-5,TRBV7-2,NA,TGTGCCAGCAGCCGAGGGTCGTACCAAGAGACCCAGTACTTC,CASSRGSYQETQYF
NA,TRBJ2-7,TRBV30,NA,TGTGCCTGGAGCCTGTACGGGTTGAGCGCCGAGCAGTACTTC,CAWSLYGLSAEQYF
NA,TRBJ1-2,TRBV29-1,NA,TGCAGCGTTGAAATGGGGCAGGCCTACACCTTC,CSVEMGQAYTF
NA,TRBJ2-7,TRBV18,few,TGTGCCAGCTCTCCCGTCGGGACGGGATACGAGCAGTACTTC,CASSPVGTGYEQYF
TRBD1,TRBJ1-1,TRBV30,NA,TGTGCCTGGAGACGGACAGGGGGCACTGAAGCTTTCTTT,CAWRRTGGTEAFF
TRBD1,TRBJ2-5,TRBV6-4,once,TGTGCCAGCATTCCATCACCGCGACAGGGGTCGGGAGAGACCCAGTACTTC,CASIPSPRQGSGETQYF
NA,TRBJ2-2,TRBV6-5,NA,TGTGCCAGCAGTTACTCCCACACCGGGGAGCTGTTTTTT,CASSYSHTGELFF
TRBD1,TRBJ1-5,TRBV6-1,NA,TGTGCCACCTCCTGGACAGGGTGGGATCAGCCCCAGCATTTT,CATSWTGWDQPQHF
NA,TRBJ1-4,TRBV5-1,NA,TGCGCCAGCAGCGGGACGGAGGATAATGAAAAACTGTTTTTT,CASSGTEDNEKLFF
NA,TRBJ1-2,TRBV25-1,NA,TGTGCCAGCAGTGAAGGAGGGGTTGGCTATGGCTACACCTTC,CASSEGGVGYGYTF
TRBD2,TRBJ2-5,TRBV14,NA,TGTGCCAGCAGCCTGGTTGGCGGGGGTTACCAAGAGACCCAGTACTTC,CASSLVGGGYQETQYF
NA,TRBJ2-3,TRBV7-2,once,TGTGCCAGCAGCTCGGAGAGGGCGCAGTATTTT,CASSSERAQYF
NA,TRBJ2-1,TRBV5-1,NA,TGCGCCAGCAGCGCATACAGGGCGCTCTCCTACAATGAGCAGTTCTTC,CASSAYRALSYNEQFF
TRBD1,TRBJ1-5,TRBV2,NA,TGTGCCAGCAGGGACAGGATTAATCAGCCCCAGCATTTT,CASRDRINQPQHF
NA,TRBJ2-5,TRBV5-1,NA,TGCGCCAGCAGCACACGCCAGGGGCAGACCCAGTACTTC,CASSTRQGQTQYF
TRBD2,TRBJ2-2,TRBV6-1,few,TGTGCCAGCAGTGGACTAGCGGCCACCGGGGAGCTGTTTTTT,CASSGLAATGELFF
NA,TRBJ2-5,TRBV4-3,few,TGCGCCAGCAGCCAAGACCGGGGCCAAGCGTGGGAGACCCAGTACTTC,CASSQDRGQAWETQYF
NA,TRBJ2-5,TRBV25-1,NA,TGTGCCAGCAGTGATTCGCCCCAGGGGCCCTTGGGGGCCCAGTACTTC,CASSDSPQGPLGAQYF
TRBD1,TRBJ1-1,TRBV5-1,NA,TGCGCCAGCAGCTTGGCCGGACAGGGAGCTGAAGCTTTCTTT,CASSLAGQGAEAFF
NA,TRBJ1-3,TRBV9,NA,TGTGCCAGCAGCCCCCACAGCGGAAACACCATATATTTT,CASSPHSGNTIYF
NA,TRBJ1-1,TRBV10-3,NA,TGTGCCATCAGTGCGGGACTGAACACTGAAGCTTTCTTT,CAISAGLNTEAFF
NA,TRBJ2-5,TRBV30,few,TGTGCCTGGACTATGACGAAGTGGGGAGAGCAGTACTTC,CAWTMTKWGEQYF
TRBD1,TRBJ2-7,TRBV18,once,TGTGCCAGCAGAGGGGGCCAACTCTACGAGCAGTACTTC,CASRGGQLYEQYF
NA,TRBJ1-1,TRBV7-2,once,TGTGCCAGCAGCTTAGGTGAGAACACTGAAGCTTTCTTT,CASSLGENTEAFF
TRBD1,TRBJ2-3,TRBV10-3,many,TGTGCCATCCGACCGGGACAGGACACAGATACGCAGTATTTT,CAIRPGQDTDTQYF